These 29 T cell receptor beta chains were sequenced from one sample in a study of cytomegalovirus exposure and HLA in healthy donors. This PCR relied on a set of 60 Vbeta primers and 13 Jbeta primers. Method: immunoSEQ multiplex PCR; TCRdb's copy keeps in-frame clones and lacks some. The sample has over 110,000 clones; about 80% are singletons. The sequenced sample was PBMCs. Source of these receptors: a woman between 40 and 55 years old in good health and CMV-seropositive.

The chain combines TRBV6-5 with TRBJ1-6, with a weak D call TRBD1 (6 bases). Germline CDR1 reads MNHEY; CDR2 reads SVGAGI. V shed 7 bases and J shed 7 bases, with 11 bases lying between them. This CDR3 contains 13 residues. In DNA, the CDR3 is TGTGCCAGCAAATCAGGGGACAATTCACCCCTCCACTTT. It is translated as CASKSGDNSPLHF.

V gene TRBV18 combines with J gene TRBJ2-1; 7 positions match TRBD2. Germline CDR1 and CDR2: KGHSH and LQKENI. This CDR3 comprises 15 residues. V lost 3 bases, J lost 3 bases, and 5 bases stayed unmatched. CDR3 region: CASSPFAGDYNEQFF. In DNA form, the CDR3 reads TGTGCCAGCTCACCTTTCGCGGGAGACTACAATGAGCAGTTCTTC. The whole variable domain, remainder taken from reference TRBV18 and TRBJ2-1, is NAGVMQNPRHLVRRRGQEARLRCSPMKGHSHVYWYRQLPEEGLKFMVYLQKENIIDESGMPKERFSAEFPKEGPSILRIQQVVRGDSAAYFCASSPFAGDYNEQFFGPGTRLTVL.

The chain links TRBV6-6 to TRBJ2-7; TRBD1 might be the D (5 bases). CDR3 length: 16 residues. Germline CDR1 is MNHNY and CDR2 is SVGAGI (reference sequence). V lost 0 bases and J 1 base, leaving 13 bases between the germline ends. Here the CDR3 reads CASSYSSSKGSYEQYF. The CDR3 coding sequence is TGTGCCAGCAGTTACTCGTCTAGTAAGGGGTCCTACGAGCAGTACTTC.

V is TRBV29-1 and J is TRBJ2-1; TRBD2 aligns across 13 bases. The CDR3 spans 15 residues. Germline V lookup: CDR1 SQVTM, CDR2 ANQGSEA. V lost 2 bases to trimming and J lost 9 bases; unmatched junction nucleotides: 7. This CDR3 reads CSVERLAGGLGEQFF. CDR3 DNA sequence: TGCAGCGTTGAAAGACTAGCGGGAGGATTAGGTGAGCAGTTCTTC.

This chain joins TRBV27 and TRBJ2-5, with 15 bases that match TRBD2. CDR3 length: 16 residues. CDR1 is MNHEY, CDR2 SMNVEV, per germline (reference sequence). V was clipped by 2 bases and J by 2 bases; unmatched bases: 0. The CDR3 reads CASSLGTSGRQETQYF. CDR3 nucleotide sequence: TGTGCCAGCAGTTTAGGGACTAGCGGGAGGCAAGAGACCCAGTACTTC.

This chain connects TRBV7-2 to TRBJ2-7; D gene ambiguous. The CDR3 extends over 12 amino acids. Trimming took off 4 bases at V and 7 bases at J, with 11 bases between the two ends. CDR1 SGHTA and CDR2 FQGNSA come from the germline V gene. The CDR3 loop reads CASSSQAREQYF. Written as DNA, the CDR3 is TGTGCCAGCAGCTCCCAGGCGAGAGAGCAGTACTTC.

The chain joins TRBV2 to TRBJ2-1, with TRBD2 matching 12 bases. The V segment lost 4 bases and the J segment 4 bases; nucleotides outside the gene matches: 5. Per the germline V gene, CDR1 is SNHLY and CDR2 is FYNNEI. The CDR3 sequence is 16 residues long. CDR3 bases: TGTGCCAGCAGTGGGACTAGCGGGACCGAGTACAATGAGCAGTTCTTC. This gives the protein CASSGTSGTEYNEQFF.

The J gene is TRBJ1-6, the V gene TRBV5-1, with 9 nucleotides matching TRBD1. J was trimmed by 10 bases and V by 2 bases; bases with no gene match: 10. Germline values: CDR1 SGHRS, CDR2 YFSETQ. The CDR3 has 16 residues. CDR3 amino acids: CASSLAGTGTYSPLHF. The CDR3 bases are TGCGCCAGCAGCTTAGCCGGGACAGGGACGTACTCACCCCTCCACTTT.

This chain joins TRBV7-6 and TRBJ1-5; D is uncertain. V was pared by 2 bases and J by 4 bases, with 12 bases between. CDR1 SGHVS and CDR2 FNYEAQ come from the germline V gene. This CDR3 contains 15 residues. This CDR3 is CASSLQSGLNQPQHF. For the CDR3, the DNA is TGTGCCAGCAGCTTACAATCAGGTTTGAATCAGCCCCAGCATTTT.

This rearrangement joins TRBV5-1 to TRBJ2-5, with D possibly being TRBD1 (5 bases). V dropped 7 bases and J dropped 0 bases, with 13 bases sitting between them. Germline V lookup: CDR1 SGHRS, CDR2 YFSETQ. The CDR3 runs to 14 residues. In nucleotides, the CDR3 is TGCGCCAGCGCCGTCCAGGGCCACCAAGAGACCCAGTACTTC. Protein sequence: CASAVQGHQETQYF.

The chain is built from TRBV7-9 and TRBJ2-1, with 8 bases aligning to TRBD1. Germline trimming cut 5 bases from V and 2 bases from J; bases unmatched to any gene: 14. Germline loops: CDR1 SEHNR, CDR2 FQNEAQ (reference sequence). The CDR3 covers 18 residues. CDR3 sequence: CASSPRYTGGTPYNEQFF. The CDR3, as DNA: TGTGCCAGCAGCCCACGTTATACAGGGGGAACGCCCTACAATGAGCAGTTCTTC.

This chain joins TRBV5-4 and TRBJ2-2; maybe TRBD2 (6 bases). The CDR3 covers 17 residues. Deletions cut 0 bases from V and 6 bases from J, with 18 bases between. CDR1 and CDR2 from the germline V gene are SGHNT and YYREEE (reference sequence). The DNA of the CDR3 is TGTGCCAGCAGCTTGGGGTCTTATCGGGAGACATCCGGGGAGCTGTTTTTT. It yields the protein CASSLGSYRETSGELFF.

The chain joins TRBV7-3 to TRBJ2-1; D may be TRBD1 (6 bases). Trimming pared 2 bases from V and 1 base from J, leaving 9 bases between. Germline lookup yields CDR1 SGHTA and CDR2 FQGTGA. This CDR3 is built from 15 residues. The CDR3 nucleotides read TGTGCCAGCAGCTTAGGTCAGGGGTCCTACAATGAGCAGTTCTTC. Translated: CASSLGQGSYNEQFF.

The V call is TRBV30, the J call TRBJ2-1; 10 nucleotides match TRBD2. CDR1 and CDR2 (germline): GTSNPN, SVGIG (reference sequence). The CDR3 is 17 amino acids. Germline trimming cut 1 base from V and 9 bases from J; bases unmatched to any gene: 15. The CDR3 DNA sequence: TGTGCCTGGAGTGAGCGAGCGGGAGGGCCTTTGGGTCCTGAGCAGTTCTTC. Translating it yields CAWSERAGGPLGPEQFF.

The chain joins TRBV7-9 to TRBJ2-1; 7 nucleotides match TRBD2. The germline CDR1 and CDR2 sequences are SEHNR and FQNEAQ (reference sequence). J lost 9 bases, V lost 0 bases, and 2 bases had no gene match. The CDR3 totals 13 residues. Written as DNA, the CDR3 is TGTGCCAGCAGCTTAGCGGGGGGGAGTGAGCAGTTCTTC. Its translation: CASSLAGGSEQFF.

In this sample, this clone turned up a few times. In DNA form, the CDR3 reads TGCGCCAGCAGCTTAGGAGCAGGGGGCACCTATGGCTACACCTTC. Protein product: CASSLGAGGTYGYTF. The chain has TRBV5-1 and TRBJ1-2, with TRBD1 identical over 8 bases. CDR1 and CDR2 (germline): SGHRS, YFSETQ. The CDR3 has 15 amino acids. Unmatched junction bases numbered 7, after V lost 2 bases and J lost 4 bases.

The chain employs TRBV18 and TRBJ2-7, with unresolved D. Germline V gene sequence: CDR1 KGHSH, CDR2 LQKENI. CDR3 length: 12 residues. V was cut by 2 bases and J by 4 bases, with 6 bases left in between. The CDR3, as DNA: TGTGCCAGCTCACCATCCCAGTACGAGCAGTACTTC. Translating gives CASSPSQYEQYF.

This rearrangement joins TRBV23-1 to TRBJ1-2, with 8 nucleotides matching TRBD1. Being an ORF, TRBV23-1 has a function that is uncertain. J lost 4 bases, V lost 0 bases, and 7 bases had no gene match. The CDR3 sequence is 16 residues long. The CDR3 DNA reads TGCGCCAGCAGTCAATCGTACGCAGGGGGCCTCTATGGCTACACCTTC. Protein: CASSQSYAGGLYGYTF.

The V gene is TRBV7-9, the J gene TRBJ1-3; D not certain. The CDR3 loop spans 12 amino acids. Trimming pared 5 bases from V and 4 bases from J, leaving 6 bases between. Germline V gives CDR1 SEHNR, CDR2 FQNEAQ (reference sequence). CDR3 amino acids: CASSSEGNTIYF. CDR3 bases: TGTGCCAGCAGCAGCGAGGGAAACACCATATATTTT.

Details on this clone: Other DNA sequences of this sample code for an identical CDR3. The V and J genes are TRBV7-8 and TRBJ2-7; perhaps TRBD2 as D (6 bases). Germline V gives CDR1 SGHVS, CDR2 FQNEAQ. This CDR3 region has 12 residues. V lost 4 bases and J lost 3, with 7 bases in between. CDR3 loop: CASSSRDYEQYF. CDR3 coding DNA: TGTGCCAGCAGCTCGCGGGACTACGAGCAGTACTTC.

This clone has more than one count but fewer than ten. This CDR3 is CASSSQGDFPNEQFF. CDR3 bases: TGTGCCAGCAGCTCACAGGGGGATTTTCCAAATGAGCAGTTCTTC. This chain links TRBV7-8 with TRBJ2-1; TRBD1 aligns across 8 bases. The CDR3 has 15 residues. Germline CDR1 and CDR2: SGHVS and FQNEAQ. The V segment lost 4 bases and the J segment 7 bases; nucleotides outside the gene matches: 9.

This rearrangement joins TRBV5-1 to TRBJ2-5, with unresolved D. The assigned J gene may be wrong: the sequence end matches TRBJ2-7 better. The germline V gene has CDR1 SGHRS and CDR2 YFSETQ. This CDR3 is built from 14 residues. The CDR3 here is CASSLAGDSYEQYF. Here the CDR3 DNA reads TGCGCCAGCAGCTTGGCGGGTGATTCCTACGAGCAGTACTTC.

The chain uses TRBV2 and TRBJ2-3, with D possibly matching TRBD2 (6 bases). This CDR3 has 14 residues. Trimming removed 7 bases from V and 5 bases from J, with 16 bases in between. Germline CDR1 and CDR2: SNHLY and FYNNEI. The chain's CDR3 is CASNLAGRRDTQYF. Here the CDR3 DNA reads TGTGCCAGCAATCTCGCGGGACGGCGAGATACGCAGTATTTT.

V is TRBV28 and J is TRBJ2-5, with TRBD1 identical over 8 bases. The end of the DNA aligns better with TRBJ2-7, so the J call may be wrong. Germline V CDR1 and CDR2: MDHEN, SYDVKM. The CDR3 runs to 14 residues. CDR3: CASRATGAGYEQYF. In DNA form, the CDR3 reads TGTGCCAGCAGAGCGACAGGGGCGGGCTACGAGCAGTACTTC.

The genes are TRBV7-2 and TRBJ2-7, with D maybe TRBD2 (5 bases). Germline assignment: CDR1 SGHTA and CDR2 FQGNSA. The CDR3 is 12 residues long. The V gene lost 0 bases and the J gene lost 9 bases, with 9 bases spanning the gap. The CDR3 coding sequence is TGTGCCAGCAGCTTAGCGTTGGGAGCGCAGTACTTC. Its translation: CASSLALGAQYF.

The chain recombines TRBV2 with TRBJ2-7, with 10 nucleotides matching TRBD2. This CDR3 has 15 residues. Germline lookup yields CDR1 SNHLY and CDR2 FYNNEI. The V segment lost 4 bases and the J segment 5 bases; nucleotides outside the gene matches: 8. As DNA, the CDR3 is TGTGCCAGCAGTGTGCCTAGCGGGAGAGGAAACGAGCAGTACTTC. Its protein product is CASSVPSGRGNEQYF.

The rearrangement links TRBV15 to TRBJ2-7; 7 nucleotides match TRBD2. Looked up from germline, CDR1 is LNHNV and CDR2 is YYDKDF (reference sequence). CDR3 length: 13 amino acids. V lost 1 base to trimming and J lost 7 bases; unmatched junction nucleotides: 4. The CDR3 DNA reads as TGTGCCACCAGCAGAGCTTCCGGGGGGGAGCAGTACTTC. This gives the protein CATSRASGGEQYF.

The chain uses TRBV28 and TRBJ2-5; no reliable D call. The V gene's germline CDR1 is MDHEN and CDR2 SYDVKM. The V end was cut by 7 bases, the J end by 0 bases, with 9 bases between. CDR3 size: 13 residues. The CDR3 nucleotides read TGTGCCAGCAAACAACAAAACCAAGAGACCCAGTACTTC. Protein product: CASKQQNQETQYF.

The sample holds a few counts of this clone. The J gene is TRBJ1-4, the V gene TRBV9; 7 bases fit TRBD1. CDR3 length equals 14 residues. Germline V gene data show CDR1 as SGDLS and CDR2 as YYNGEE. J was trimmed by 4 bases and V by 0 bases; bases with no gene match: 0. The CDR3: CASSVGDSNEKLFF. CDR3 sequence (DNA): TGTGCCAGCAGCGTAGGGGACAGTAATGAAAAACTGTTTTTT.